This T cell receptor beta chain was obtained from a study of shared clonotypes between healthy human individuals. The input for sorted-subset replicate PCRs was 200 to 250 ng DNA, 25,000 to 35,000 T cell genomes. This table comes from immunoSEQ multiplex PCR, and its TCRdb copy is limited to in-frame clones, with some not included. This table holds some 2 million clones, 85% to 95% found once. Germline CDR1 reads MNHNS; CDR2 reads SASEGT. Trimming at V came to 3 bases and at J to 1 base, leaving 2 bases not matched to a gene. The CDR3 totals 15 residues. The chain combines TRBV6-1 with TRBJ2-2; 7 bases map to TRBD2. The receptor's source is a man aged 18 to 30 in good health. Material: naive CD4+ T cells sorted from blood. Subset reported: CD45RA+ positively selected. DNA for the CDR3: TGTGCCAGCAGTGAGTCTAGCGGGAACACCGGGGAGCTGTTTTTT. Translating it yields CASSESSGNTGELFF.